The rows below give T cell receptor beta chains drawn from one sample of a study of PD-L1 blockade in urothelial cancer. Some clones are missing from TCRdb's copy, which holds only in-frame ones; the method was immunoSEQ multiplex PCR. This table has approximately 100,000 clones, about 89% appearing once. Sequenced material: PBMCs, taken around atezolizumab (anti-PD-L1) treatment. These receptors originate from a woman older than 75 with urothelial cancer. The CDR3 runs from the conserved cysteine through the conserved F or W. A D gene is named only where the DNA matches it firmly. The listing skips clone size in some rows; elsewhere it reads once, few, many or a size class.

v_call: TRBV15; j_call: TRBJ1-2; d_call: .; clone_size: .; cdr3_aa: CATSRDPGNYGYTF; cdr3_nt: TGTGCCACCAGCAGAGACCCAGGGAACTATGGCTACACCTTC
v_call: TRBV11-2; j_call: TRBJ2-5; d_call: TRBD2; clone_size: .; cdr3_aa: CASSLDRGGRETQYF; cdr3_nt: TGTGCCAGCAGCTTAGATCGCGGCGGGAGGGAGACCCAGTACTTC
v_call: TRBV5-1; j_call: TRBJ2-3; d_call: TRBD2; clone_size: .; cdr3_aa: CASSLNVVASGVTDTQYF; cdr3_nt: TGCGCCAGCAGCCTGAATGTAGTTGCTAGCGGGGTGACAGATACGCAGTATTTT
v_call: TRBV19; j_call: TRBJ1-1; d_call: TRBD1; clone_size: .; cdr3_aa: CASIAGQGRRTEAFF; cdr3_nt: TGTGCCAGTATCGCCGGACAGGGAAGGCGGACTGAAGCTTTCTTT
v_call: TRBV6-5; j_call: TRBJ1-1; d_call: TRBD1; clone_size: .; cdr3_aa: CASSLGQMNTEAFF; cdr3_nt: TGTGCCAGCAGCTTGGGACAGATGAACACTGAAGCTTTCTTT
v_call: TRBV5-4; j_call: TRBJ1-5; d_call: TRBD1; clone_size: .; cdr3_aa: CASSRQGANQPQHF; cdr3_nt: TGTGCCAGCAGCCGACAGGGAGCAAATCAGCCCCAGCATTTT
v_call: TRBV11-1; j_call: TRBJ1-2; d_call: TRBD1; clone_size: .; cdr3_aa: CASSPGTGSGYTF; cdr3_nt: TGTGCCAGCAGCCCCGGGACAGGGTCTGGCTACACCTTC
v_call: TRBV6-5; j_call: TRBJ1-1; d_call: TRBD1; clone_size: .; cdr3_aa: CASSRPDRVTEAFF; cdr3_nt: TGTGCCAGCAGCCGACCAGACAGGGTCACTGAAGCTTTCTTT
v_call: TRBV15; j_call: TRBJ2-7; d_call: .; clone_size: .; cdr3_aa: CATSREKTGGGEQYF; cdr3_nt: TGTGCCACCAGCAGAGAGAAAACAGGGGGGGGCGAGCAGTACTTC
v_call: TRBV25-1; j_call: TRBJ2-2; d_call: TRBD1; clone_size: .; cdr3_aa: CASSTGQGAITGELFF; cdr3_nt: TGTGCCAGCAGTACTGGACAGGGGGCTATCACCGGGGAGCTGTTTTTT
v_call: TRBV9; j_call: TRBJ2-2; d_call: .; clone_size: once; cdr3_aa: CASSGGTSAGELFF; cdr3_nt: TGTGCCAGCAGCGGGGGGACTTCAGCCGGGGAGCTGTTTTTT
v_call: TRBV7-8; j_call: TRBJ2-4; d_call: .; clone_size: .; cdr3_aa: CASSLVSGRGRGSHIQYF; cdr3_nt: TGTGCCAGCAGCTTAGTCTCCGGCCGGGGCAGGGGATCGCACATTCAGTACTTC
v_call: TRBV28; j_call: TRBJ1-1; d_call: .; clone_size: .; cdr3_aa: CASSRRQVFTEAFF; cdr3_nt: TGTGCCAGCAGCCGGCGACAGGTGTTTACTGAAGCTTTCTTT
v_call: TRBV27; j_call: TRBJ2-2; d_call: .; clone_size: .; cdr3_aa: CASRRDTDTGELFF; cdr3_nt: TGTGCCAGCAGACGGGACACCGACACCGGGGAGCTGTTTTTT
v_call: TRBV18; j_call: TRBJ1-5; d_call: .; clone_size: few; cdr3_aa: CASSAQGVGNQPQHF; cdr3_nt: TGTGCCAGCTCAGCCCAAGGGGTCGGCAATCAGCCCCAGCATTTT
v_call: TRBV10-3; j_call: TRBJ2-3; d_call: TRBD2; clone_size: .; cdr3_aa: CAIKISSGTAADTQYF; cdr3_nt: TGTGCCATCAAGATTAGTAGCGGGACTGCTGCAGATACGCAGTATTTT
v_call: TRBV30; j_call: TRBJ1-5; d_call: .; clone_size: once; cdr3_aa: CAWSKQGNQPQHF; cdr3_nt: TGTGCCTGGAGCAAACAGGGCAATCAGCCCCAGCATTTT
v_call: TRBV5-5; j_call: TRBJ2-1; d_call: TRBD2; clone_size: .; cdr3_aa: CASSIGTSGSGGLFF; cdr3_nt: TGTGCCAGCAGCATAGGGACTAGCGGGAGCGGTGGGTTGTTCTTC
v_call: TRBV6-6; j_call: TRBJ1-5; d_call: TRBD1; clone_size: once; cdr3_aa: CASSPRGSGQPQHF; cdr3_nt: TGTGCCAGCAGTCCCAGGGGGAGTGGTCAGCCCCAGCATTTT
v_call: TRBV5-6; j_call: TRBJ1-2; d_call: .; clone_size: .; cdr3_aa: CASILGGVANYGYTF; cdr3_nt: TGTGCCAGCATCCTTGGGGGGGTGGCTAACTATGGCTACACCTTC
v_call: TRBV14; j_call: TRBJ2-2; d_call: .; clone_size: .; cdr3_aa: CASSASGFTGELFF; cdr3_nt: TGTGCCAGCAGCGCATCCGGGTTCACCGGGGAGCTGTTTTTT